Described below is a single T cell receptor beta chain sequence and its context. Its antigen is undetermined. Sequenced by immunoSEQ multiplex PCR; TCRdb stores in-frame clones only, minus some. Among some 20,000 clones listed, approximately 72% were seen once. This entry comes from a study of cytotoxic CD8 clonotypes in ibrutinib-treated CLL. Study at large: Results showed approximately 25 partial and 2 complete responses; following median roughly 68 months, roughly 15 remained remitted, approximately 12 advanced. Collecting the response samples happened after a median 12 months of treatment, with a range of 6 to 36.

V lost 3 bases, J lost 5 bases, and 4 bases stayed unmatched. CDR1 is KGHSY, CDR2 FQNENV, per germline. The CDR3 has 15 residues. The study's findings and limits: For progressing versus sustained-remission patients, sampling times were not the same.

The sequence derives from a human donor with chronic lymphocytic leukemia. Specimen: PBMCs, collected before ibrutinib treatment. The chain uses TRBV16 and TRBJ2-1; the match to TRBD2 covers 10 bases. CDR3 sequence (DNA): TGTGCCAGCAGCCAGGGGACTAGCGCGCACAATGAGCAGTTCTTC. It yields the protein CASSQGTSAHNEQFF.